This T cell receptor beta chain comes out of a study of shared clonotypes between healthy human individuals. Study-wide points: Shared clonotypes: about 5.3% naive CD4, around 3.5% naive CD8, around 2.4% memory CD4, about 0.41% memory CD8.

Sequencing was at deep level. Measured with immunoSEQ multiplex PCR; TCRdb has only the in-frame clones, and not every one. The sample shows over 850,000 clones, around 78% of them seen only once. Per germline, CDR1 LGHNA and CDR2 YNFKEQ. The CDR3 totals 15 residues. The germline V and J ends were trimmed by 5 bases and 5 bases, with 16 bases remaining between them. With respect to this clone: The antigen is unknown.

This receptor was obtained from a man between 18 and 29 years old in good health. Some clones in this sample may be carry-over from other donors' samples. Sequencing was done on a sample of memory CD4+ T cells from PBMCs. The subset is: CD45RA-negative fraction. The rearrangement uses TRBV4-2 and TRBJ2-1; a possible D gene is TRBD2 (6 bases). Here the CDR3 DNA reads TGTGCCAGCAGCTTGGGAGATAGCGGCAACAATGAGCAGTTCTTC. Protein sequence: CASSLGDSGNNEQFF.